This TCR beta chain was captured in a study of human T cells and chemical hapten exposure. This clonotype showed up many times. Documented time point: patch test 1, 2 weeks after DPC sensitization. Indicated treatment: therapeutic diphenylcyclopropenone sensitization with weekly scalp DPC. Per the germline V gene, CDR1 is KGHSH and CDR2 is LQKENI. V lost 3 bases to trimming and J lost 10 bases, with 7 bases between them. The CDR3 is 12 amino acids. TCRdb itself ran the RACE reads through MiXCR, one entry per CDR3 protein. Of tens of thousands of distinct CDR3 sequences in the sample, about 9.3% are singletons; the top ten hold more than 1.1%.

The chain combines TRBV18 with TRBJ1-6; D might be TRBD1 (5 bases). Here the sequenced sample was whole blood, taken in connection with sensitization to the hapten diphenylcyclopropenone (DPC). The receptor was isolated from a woman aged 45-60 years with alopecia areata. Some clones in this sample may be carry-over from other donors' samples. This CDR3 is CASSPPGSPLHF. The CDR3, as DNA: TGTGCCAGCTCACCCCCAGGGTCACCCCTCCACTTT.